One sample yielded the 24 T cell receptor beta chains listed below, sequenced in a study of T cell responses to AZD1222 COVID-19 vaccine. Profiling relied on immunoSEQ multiplex PCR, and the TCRdb table lists in-frame clones only, not all of them. This sample has approximately 100,000 clones, with 80% to 90% found just once. This material consisted of peripheral blood, taken on day 0 of AZD1222 vaccination. The receptors were sampled from an adult in good health.

This sequence joins TRBV18 and TRBJ1-5; tentative D call: TRBD1 (5 bases). V was clipped by 5 bases and J by 7 bases, with 12 bases between them. The V gene's germline CDR1 is KGHSH and CDR2 LQKENI. This CDR3 spans 13 amino acids. For the CDR3, the DNA is TGTGCCAGCTCAGCGGGGGGGAACCAGCCCCAGCATTTT. Translation: CASSAGGNQPQHF.

This chain joins TRBV27 and TRBJ2-7; D may match TRBD1 or TRBD2 (5 bases each). The CDR3 has 16 amino acids. V dropped 4 bases and J dropped 3 bases, with 19 bases sitting between them. The germline CDR1 and CDR2 sequences are MNHEY and SMNVEV (reference sequence). CDR3 bases: TGTGCCAGCAGTTCGGGCCCCACCGGGGCTAACTACGAGCAGTACTTC. This translates into CASSSGPTGANYEQYF.

About this clone: Other nucleotide sequences from this sample produce the same CDR3. This chain joins TRBV5-1 and TRBJ1-1, with D tentatively TRBD1 (6 bases). The germline CDR1 and CDR2 sequences are SGHRS and YFSETQ. The CDR3 has 14 residues. Trimming cost V 2 bases and J 5 bases, with 13 bases left between them. As DNA, the CDR3 is TGCGCCAGCAGCTTAGCAGGGGTAGATACTGAAGCTTTCTTT. Its translation is CASSLAGVDTEAFF.

The J gene is TRBJ2-7, the V gene TRBV5-1; possible D gene TRBD1, 5 bases. V shed 2 bases and J shed 2 bases, with 14 bases lying between them. This CDR3 has 15 residues. CDR1 and CDR2 from the germline V gene are SGHRS and YFSETQ. The CDR3 sequence: CASSLNAGFPYEQYF. The CDR3 nucleotides are TGCGCCAGCAGCTTAAACGCAGGGTTCCCCTACGAGCAGTACTTC.

This chain uses TRBV7-2 with TRBJ1-1; perhaps TRBD1 as D (5 bases). V was clipped by 5 bases and J by 7 bases, with 20 bases between them. CDR3 length equals 15 residues. Germline V lookup: CDR1 SGHTA, CDR2 FQGNSA. The CDR3 region is CASSPSPSGQIEAFF. DNA of the CDR3: TGTGCCAGCAGCCCCAGCCCCTCAGGGCAGATTGAAGCTTTCTTT.

The chain uses TRBV18 and TRBJ1-2; D is unclear. CDR3 length equals 12 residues. V gave up 3 bases and J gave up 6 bases, with 8 bases separating them. Germline values: CDR1 KGHSH, CDR2 LQKENI. CDR3 residues: CASSPRTDGYTF. The CDR3 DNA follows: TGTGCCAGCTCACCTAGGACGGATGGCTACACCTTC.

The chain joins TRBV10-3 to TRBJ2-6, with D tentatively TRBD1 or TRBD2 (6 bases each). Trimming pared 0 bases from V and 1 base from J, leaving 13 bases between. CDR1 and CDR2 from the germline V gene are ENHRY and SYGVKD. This CDR3 is 18 amino acids long. The CDR3 region has the DNA TGTGCCATCAGTGAGTCTGGAGGGGGGTTTTCTGGGGCCAACGTCCTGACTTTC. Translating gives CAISESGGGFSGANVLTF.

The CDR3 is CASSFEGQRNSPLHF. CDR3 nucleotide sequence: TGCGCCAGCAGCTTCGAAGGACAGAGAAATTCACCCCTCCACTTT. V is TRBV5-1 and J is TRBJ1-6, with D tentatively TRBD1 (6 bases). Germline V lookup: CDR1 SGHRS, CDR2 YFSETQ. The CDR3 has 15 amino acids. Between the trimmed V and J ends, which lost 2 bases and 7 bases, there was a span of 13 bases. The complete variable domain, with remaining parts taken from reference TRBV5-1 and TRBJ1-6, reads KAGVTQTPRYLIKTRGQQVTLSCSPISGHRSVSWYQQTPGQGLQFLFEYFSETQRNKGNFPGRFSGRQFSNSRSEMNVSTLELGDSALYLCASSFEGQRNSPLHFGNGTRLTVT.

V gene TRBV18 combines with J gene TRBJ1-2; tentative D call: TRBD1 (5 bases). CDR3 length equals 15 residues. Looked up from germline, CDR1 is KGHSH and CDR2 is LQKENI. V was pared by 3 bases and J by 3 bases, with 14 bases between. The CDR3 sequence is CASSPQGPPDYGYTF. In DNA form, the CDR3 reads TGTGCCAGCTCACCCCAGGGTCCCCCTGACTATGGCTACACCTTC. The whole variable domain, filled in from reference TRBV18 and TRBJ1-2, reads NAGVMQNPRHLVRRRGQEARLRCSPMKGHSHVYWYRQLPEEGLKFMVYLQKENIIDESGMPKERFSAEFPKEGPSILRIQQVVRGDSAAYFCASSPQGPPDYGYTFGSGTRLTVV.

The V and J genes are TRBV19 and TRBJ1-6; 10 positions match TRBD1. Unmatched junction bases numbered 0, after V lost 3 bases and J lost 7 bases. This CDR3 is 14 amino acids long. Germline CDR1 is LNHDA and CDR2 is SQIVND (reference sequence). CDR3 loop: CASSMDRGNSPLHF. In nucleotides, the CDR3 is TGTGCCAGTAGTATGGACAGGGGGAATTCACCCCTCCACTTT.

The table lists this clone with a few counts. The CDR3 loop reads CASSYGLGQGNTEAFF. The CDR3 DNA reads TGTGCCAGCAGTTATGGGTTGGGACAGGGGAACACTGAAGCTTTCTTT. J is TRBJ1-1 and V is TRBV6-2 or TRBV6-3; 9 nucleotides align to TRBD1. The CDR3 sequence is 16 residues long. With 3 bases clipped from V and 1 base from J, the junction kept 6 bases outside the gene matches. Germline loops: CDR1 MNHEY, CDR2 SVGEGT.

J is TRBJ1-2 and V is TRBV28; D is ambiguous. CDR3 length: 14 residues. V shed 5 bases and J shed 4 bases, with 14 bases lying between them. Germline V gene lookup returns CDR1 MDHEN and CDR2 SYDVKM. The CDR3 DNA reads as TGTGCCAGCAGTACTACAAATATCCTCTATGGCTACACCTTC. Translating gives CASSTTNILYGYTF.

The V call is TRBV5-1, the J call TRBJ2-2, with no clear D. The germline V and J ends were trimmed by 7 bases and 6 bases, with 16 bases remaining between them. This CDR3 contains 14 residues. The germline V gene has CDR1 SGHRS and CDR2 YFSETQ. CDR3 nucleotides: TGCGCCAGCTCCCCAATAAACACGGCCGGGGAGCTGTTTTTT. It yields the protein CASSPINTAGELFF.

The chain employs TRBV5-1 and TRBJ2-7; 9 bases are a match to TRBD1. This CDR3 is built from 12 residues. Germline-derived CDR1 and CDR2 are SGHRS and YFSETQ. V lost 2 bases and J lost 6; bases outside the gene matches: 0. This CDR3 is CASSLQGAEQYF. The CDR3 nucleotides are TGCGCCAGCAGCTTACAGGGGGCCGAGCAGTACTTC.

The chain has TRBV11-2 and TRBJ2-1; maybe TRBD1 (6 bases). The germline gives CDR1 SGHAT, CDR2 FQNNGV. Trimming took off 4 bases at V and 7 bases at J, with 11 bases between the two ends. CDR3 length: 13 residues. The CDR3 spells CASSWGPGNEQFF. The CDR3 nucleotides read TGTGCCAGCAGCTGGGGGCCGGGTAATGAGCAGTTCTTC.

CDR3 bases: TGTGCCAGCAGTTACTCCGGGATTCAGACCCAGTACTTC. It specifies CASSYSGIQTQYF. This chain links TRBV6-6 with TRBJ2-5; a weak D match, TRBD2 (5 bases). The V end was cut by 0 bases, the J end by 6 bases, with 8 bases between. The length of the CDR3 is 13 residues. Germline CDR1 MNHNY, CDR2 SVGAGI (reference sequence).

The genes are TRBV27 and TRBJ2-1, with TRBD1 as a possible D gene (5 bases). The CDR3 is 16 residues long. The germline V gene encodes CDR1 MNHEY and CDR2 SMNVEV (reference sequence). V lost 0 bases and J 1 base, leaving 10 bases between the germline ends. CDR3 nucleotide sequence: TGTGCCAGCAGTTTATCGGGTAGGGGATCCTACAATGAGCAGTTCTTC. It yields the protein CASSLSGRGSYNEQFF.

CDR3 amino acids: CASSFGLGGEKLFF. In nucleotides, the CDR3 is TGTGCCAGCAGCTTCGGTTTAGGGGGCGAAAAACTGTTTTTT. This chain links TRBV7-9 with TRBJ1-4, with 7 positions matching TRBD1. Looked up from germline, CDR1 is SEHNR and CDR2 is FQNEAQ (reference sequence). With V trimmed by 3 bases and J by 8 bases, 6 bases remained unmatched. The CDR3 spans 14 residues.

This rearrangement joins TRBV7-2 to TRBJ2-5; weak D call: TRBD2 (6 bases). V was cut by 4 bases and J by 6 bases, with 15 bases left in between. Germline values: CDR1 SGHTA, CDR2 FQGNSA. There are 14 residues in the CDR3. CDR3 in DNA: TGTGCCAGCAGCTCTACTCAGGGAGGAAAGACCCAGTACTTC. This codes for CASSSTQGGKTQYF.

The rearrangement uses TRBV2 and TRBJ1-4; maybe TRBD1 (6 bases). From germline, CDR1 is SNHLY and CDR2 FYNNEI. V gave up 10 bases and J gave up 4 bases, with 16 bases separating them. This CDR3 region has 14 residues. DNA of the CDR3: TGTGCCACACAGGGTGGCGGGGGTAATGAAAAACTGTTTTTT. Translating gives CATQGGGGNEKLFF.

The genes are TRBV5-1 and TRBJ2-7, with D possibly TRBD1 on 8 matching bases. Trimming left V 5 bases short and J 3 bases short, with 30 bases between. Germline CDR1 reads SGHRS; CDR2 reads YFSETQ. This CDR3 has 19 residues. The CDR3 here is CASRGGGTGPAPRCYEQYF. The DNA of the CDR3 is TGCGCCAGCAGAGGGGGGGGGACAGGTCCGGCACCCCGCTGCTACGAGCAGTACTTC.

The rearrangement uses TRBV19 and TRBJ2-2; maybe TRBD2 (6 bases). Germline loops: CDR1 LNHDA, CDR2 SQIVND (reference sequence). This CDR3 is built from 14 residues. V gave up 5 bases and J gave up 5 bases, with 12 bases separating them. Here the CDR3 reads CASSPGVGTGELFF. The CDR3 DNA reads as TGTGCCAGTAGTCCGGGGGTTGGGACCGGGGAGCTGTTTTTT. The whole variable domain, filled in from reference TRBV19 and TRBJ2-2, reads DGGITQSPKYLFRKEGQNVTLSCEQNLNHDAMYWYRQDPGQGLRLIYYSQIVNDFQKGDIAEGYSVSREKKESFPLTVTSAQKNPTAFYLCASSPGVGTGELFFGEGSRLTVL.

This chain connects TRBV3-1 (or the pseudogene TRBV3-2) to TRBJ1-6; no firm D call. This CDR3 region has 14 residues. Trimming pared 1 base from V and 5 bases from J, leaving 6 bases between. Germline loops: CDR1 LGHDT, CDR2 YNNKEL (reference sequence). The CDR3: CASSQVRDNSPLHF. The DNA for the CDR3 is TGTGCCAGCAGCCAAGTCAGAGATAATTCACCCCTCCACTTT.

V is TRBV7-9 and J is TRBJ2-7; 8 bases line up with TRBD1. J gave up 5 bases and V 5 bases, and 11 bases lay outside the gene matches. The CDR3 contains 15 residues. Germline V gene lookup returns CDR1 SEHNR and CDR2 FQNEAQ (reference sequence). In nucleotides, the CDR3 is TGTGCCAGCAGCCACCCCCTGGACAGGGAGAACGAGCAGTACTTC. It encodes CASSHPLDRENEQYF. The full variable domain, its missing parts supplied by reference TRBV7-9 and TRBJ2-7, is DTGVSQNPRHKITKRGQNVTFRCDPISEHNRLYWYRQTLGQGPEFLTYFQNEAQLEKSRLLSDRFSAERPKGSFSTLEIQRTEQGDSAMYLCASSHPLDRENEQYFGPGTRLTVT.